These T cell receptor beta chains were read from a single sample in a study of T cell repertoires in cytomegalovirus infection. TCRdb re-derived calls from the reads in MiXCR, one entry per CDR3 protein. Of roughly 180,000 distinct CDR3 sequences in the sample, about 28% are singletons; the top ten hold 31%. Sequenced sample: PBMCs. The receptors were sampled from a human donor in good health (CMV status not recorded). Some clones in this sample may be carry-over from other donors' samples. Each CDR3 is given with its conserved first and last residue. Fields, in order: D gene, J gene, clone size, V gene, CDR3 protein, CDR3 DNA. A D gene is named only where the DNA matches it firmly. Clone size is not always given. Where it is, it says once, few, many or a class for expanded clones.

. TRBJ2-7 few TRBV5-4 CASSRGTSGGSEQYF TGTGCCAGCAGCCGCGGGACGTCCGGGGGCTCCGAGCAGTACTTC
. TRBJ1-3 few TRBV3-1 CASSQVPGNTIYF TGTGCCAGCAGCCAAGTCCCTGGAAACACCATATATTTT
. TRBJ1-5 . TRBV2 CASSEGWGYQPQHF TGTGCCAGCAGTGAAGGGTGGGGGTATCAGCCCCAGCATTTT
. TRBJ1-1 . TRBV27 CASSLNSGVNTEAFF TGTGCCAGCAGTTTAAACTCGGGTGTGAACACTGAAGCTTTCTTT
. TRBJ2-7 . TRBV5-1 CASSLAGQSYEQYF TGCGCCAGCAGCTTGGCCGGACAGAGTTACGAGCAGTACTTC
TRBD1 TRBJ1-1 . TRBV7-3 CASSTGDGSTEAFF TGTGCCAGCAGCACAGGGGACGGATCCACTGAAGCTTTCTTT
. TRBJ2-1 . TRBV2 CASSDGRANEQFF TGTGCCAGCAGTGACGGCAGGGCGAATGAGCAGTTCTTC
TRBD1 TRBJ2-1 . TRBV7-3 CASSKTGGSYNEQFF TGTGCCAGCAGCAAGACAGGGGGATCCTACAATGAGCAGTTCTTC
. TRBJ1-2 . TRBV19 CASSRDTLRGYTF TGTGCCAGTAGTAGGGACACTCTACGGGGCTACACCTTC
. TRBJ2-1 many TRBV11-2 CASSLGSEQFF TGTGCCAGCAGCTTAGGATCGGAGCAGTTCTTC
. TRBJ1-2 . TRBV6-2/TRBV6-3 CASSGGKPYGYTF TGTGCCAGCAGCGGGGGGAAGCCATATGGCTACACCTTC
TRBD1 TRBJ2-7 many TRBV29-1 CSVEEGTGPYEQYF TGCAGCGTTGAAGAGGGGACAGGACCCTACGAGCAGTACTTC
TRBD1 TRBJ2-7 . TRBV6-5 CASSHTGGPYEQYF TGTGCCAGCAGTCACACAGGGGGTCCCTACGAGCAGTACTTC
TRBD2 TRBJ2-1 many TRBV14 CASSLEPPGLAGGRNEQFF TGTGCCAGCAGTCTGGAACCTCCGGGACTAGCGGGGGGGCGGAATGAGCAGTTCTTC
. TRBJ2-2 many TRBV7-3 CASSVTGSRELFF TGTGCCAGCAGCGTTACAGGGTCCCGGGAGCTGTTTTTT
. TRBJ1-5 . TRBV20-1 CSARGGGDQPQHF TGCAGTGCTAGGGGTGGTGGTGATCAGCCCCAGCATTTT
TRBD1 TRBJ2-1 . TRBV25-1 CASTRTGLDEQFF TGTGCCAGCACACGGACAGGGCTCGATGAGCAGTTCTTC
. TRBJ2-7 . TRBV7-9 CASSLGLVQGNEQYF TGTGCCAGCAGCTTAGGACTGGTACAGGGAAACGAGCAGTACTTC
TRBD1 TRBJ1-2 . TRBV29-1 CSARAGQGDLYGYTF TGCAGCGCTAGGGCCGGACAGGGGGATTTATATGGCTACACCTTC
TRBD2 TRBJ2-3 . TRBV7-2 CASRMGGGGGGQYF TGTGCCAGCAGGATGGGGGGGGGGGGGGGAGGGCAGTATTTT
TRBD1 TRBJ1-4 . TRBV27 CASSARDRGEIEKLFF TGTGCCAGCAGTGCCCGGGACAGGGGAGAAATAGAAAAACTGTTTTTT
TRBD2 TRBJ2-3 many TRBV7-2 CASSQDAGGSTDTQYF TGTGCCAGCAGCCAAGATGCGGGGGGGAGCACAGATACGCAGTATTTT
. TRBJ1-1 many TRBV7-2 CASSLVEGTEAFF TGTGCCAGCAGCTTAGTTGAGGGCACTGAAGCTTTCTTT
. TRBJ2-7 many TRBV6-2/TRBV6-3 CATLRDSASYEQYF TGTGCCACCCTAAGGGACTCAGCTTCCTACGAGCAGTACTTC
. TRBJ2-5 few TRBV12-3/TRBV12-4 CASRDRNQETQYF TGTGCCAGCCGCGACCGTAACCAAGAGACCCAGTACTTC
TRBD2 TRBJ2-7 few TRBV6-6 CASSYDSSGGSYEQYF TGTGCCAGCAGTTACGATTCTAGCGGGGGGTCCTACGAGCAGTACTTC
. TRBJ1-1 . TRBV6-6 CASSYSGLYAEAFF TGTGCCAGCAGTTACTCGGGACTCTACGCTGAAGCTTTCTTT
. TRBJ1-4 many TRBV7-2 CASSPVLDEKLFF TGTGCCAGCAGCCCGGTGTTGGATGAAAAACTGTTTTTT
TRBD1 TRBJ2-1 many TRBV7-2 CASSQTRGQGSNEQFF TGTGCCAGCAGCCAAACCCGGGGACAGGGTTCCAATGAGCAGTTCTTC
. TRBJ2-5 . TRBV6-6 CASTLMARGETQYF TGTGCCAGCACCTTAATGGCGAGAGGAGAGACCCAGTACTTC
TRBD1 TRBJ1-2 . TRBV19 CASSPGQGAPGYTF TGTGCCAGTAGTCCGGGACAGGGGGCGCCCGGCTACACCTTC
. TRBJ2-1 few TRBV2 CASNSESYNEQFF TGTGCCAGCAACTCAGAGTCCTACAATGAGCAGTTCTTC
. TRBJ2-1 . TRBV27 CASSTRPKRYNEQFF TGTGCCAGCAGTACTCGTCCTAAACGGTACAATGAGCAGTTCTTC
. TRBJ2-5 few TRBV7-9 CASGGREQETQYF TGTGCCAGCGGAGGAAGGGAACAAGAGACCCAGTACTTC
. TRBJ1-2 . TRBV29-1 CSVEPPDGIYGYTF TGCAGCGTTGAACCACCGGACGGGATCTATGGCTACACCTTC
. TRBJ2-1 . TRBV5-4 CASSLVDRLHEQFF TGTGCCAGCAGCTTGGTAGACAGGCTTCATGAGCAGTTCTTC
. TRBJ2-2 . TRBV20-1 CSARDQIANTGELFF TGCAGTGCTAGAGATCAAATAGCCAACACCGGGGAGCTGTTTTTT
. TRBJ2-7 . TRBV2 CASSSTASSYEQYF TGTGCCAGCAGCTCTACAGCGAGCTCCTACGAGCAGTACTTC
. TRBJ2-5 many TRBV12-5 CASGLSPGRLQETQYF TGTGCTAGTGGTTTGTCTCCCGGACGGTTACAAGAGACCCAGTACTTC
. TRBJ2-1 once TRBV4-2 CASSQNTGTSYNEQFF TGTGCCAGCAGCCAAAATACAGGGACCTCCTACAATGAGCAGTTCTTC
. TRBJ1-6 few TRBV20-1 CSARDLFPKAGDNSPLHF TGCAGTGCTAGAGATTTATTTCCGAAGGCAGGGGATAATTCACCCCTCCACTTT
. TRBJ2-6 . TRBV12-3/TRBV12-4 CASSPGLSGANVLTF TGTGCCAGCAGTCCCGGACTGTCAGGGGCCAACGTCCTGACTTTC
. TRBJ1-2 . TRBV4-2 CASIGPGSDYGYTF TGTGCCAGCATCGGGCCAGGATCGGACTATGGCTACACCTTC
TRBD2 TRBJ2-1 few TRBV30 CAWSVGGDNEQFF TGTGCCTGGAGTGTGGGGGGGGACAATGAGCAGTTCTTC
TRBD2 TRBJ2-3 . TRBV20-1 CSARTSGNTDTQYF TGCAGTGCTCGGACTAGCGGAAACACAGATACGCAGTATTTT
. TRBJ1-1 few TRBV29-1 CSVTGQNTEAFF TGCAGCGTGACGGGACAGAACACTGAAGCTTTCTTT
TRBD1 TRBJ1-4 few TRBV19 CASRIGQGLFF TGTGCCAGTAGGATCGGACAGGGCCTGTTTTTT
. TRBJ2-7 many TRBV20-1 CSASQGTYEQYF TGCAGTGCTTCCCAAGGTACCTACGAGCAGTACTTC
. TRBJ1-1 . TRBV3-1 CASSPEPGSTEAFF TGTGCCAGCAGCCCAGAACCGGGGAGCACTGAAGCTTTCTTT
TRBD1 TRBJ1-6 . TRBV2 CATDPQGGNSPLHF TGTGCCACCGATCCACAGGGGGGAAATTCACCCCTCCACTTT
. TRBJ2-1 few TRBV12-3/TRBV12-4 CASSLGVRDYNEQFF TGTGCCAGCAGTTTAGGAGTGAGGGACTACAATGAGCAGTTCTTC
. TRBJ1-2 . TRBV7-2 CASSGGTGNVYGYTF TGTGCCAGCAGCGGAGGCACAGGGAACGTCTATGGCTACACCTTC
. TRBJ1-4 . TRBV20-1 CSASPNFATNEKLFF TGCAGTGCTTCCCCAAACTTCGCGACTAATGAAAAACTGTTTTTT